This T cell receptor (beta chain) was recorded in a study of radiation and T cells in renal cell carcinoma. Points from the study as a whole: Tumor samples were small regions of approximately 1 g. Compared with controls, irradiated tumors showed greater TCR clonality.

About this clone: Antigen: not known.

Germline loops: CDR1 MNHEY, CDR2 SVGAGI. This CDR3 is 14 amino acids long. V shed 7 bases and J 3 bases; nucleotides not matched to a gene: 6. Produced via immunoSEQ multiplex PCR; TCRdb's table is partial and in-frame only. Of roughly 14,000 clones in the sample, more than 55% were seen once. Treatment specified: treatment-naive control, cytoreductive nephrectomy. Sequenced control tumors were from 11 males and a handful of females, median age about 50. The sample consisted of tumor tissue, taken from a patient whose treatment was nephrectomy without radiotherapy. This TCR derives from a man aged 55 to 70 with renal cell carcinoma. The chain is built from TRBV6-5 and TRBJ1-2, with TRBD1 identical over 9 bases. Here the CDR3 reads CASKFRTGDYGYTF. The CDR3 DNA reads as TGTGCCAGCAAATTCCGGACAGGGGACTATGGCTACACCTTC.